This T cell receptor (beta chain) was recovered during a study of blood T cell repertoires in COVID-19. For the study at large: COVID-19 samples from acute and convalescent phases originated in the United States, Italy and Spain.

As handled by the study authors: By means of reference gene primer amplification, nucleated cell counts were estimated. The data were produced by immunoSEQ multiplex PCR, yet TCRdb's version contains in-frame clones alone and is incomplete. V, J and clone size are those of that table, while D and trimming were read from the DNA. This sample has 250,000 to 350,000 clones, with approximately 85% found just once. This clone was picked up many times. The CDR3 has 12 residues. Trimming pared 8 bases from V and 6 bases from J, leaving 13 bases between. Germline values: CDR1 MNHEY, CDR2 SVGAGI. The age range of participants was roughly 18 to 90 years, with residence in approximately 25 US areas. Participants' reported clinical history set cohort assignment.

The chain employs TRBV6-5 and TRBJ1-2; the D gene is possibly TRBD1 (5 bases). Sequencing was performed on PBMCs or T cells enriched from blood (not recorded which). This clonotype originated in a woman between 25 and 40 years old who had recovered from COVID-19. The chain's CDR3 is CASGQGFNGYTF. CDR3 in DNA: TGTGCCAGCGGGCAGGGCTTTAATGGCTACACCTTC.